The 7 T cell receptor beta chains reported below all come from one sample, sequenced in a study of blood T cell repertoires in COVID-19. The data were produced by immunoSEQ multiplex PCR, yet TCRdb's version contains in-frame clones alone and is incomplete. The sample carries 250,000 to 400,000 clones, around 90% recorded once. The sequencing sample was made of peripheral blood. These receptors all come from a woman in her 30s with COVID-19, enrolled during active disease.

This chain connects TRBV5-4 to TRBJ2-3; 11 bases map to TRBD2. The CDR3 sequence is 14 residues long. The germline V gene encodes CDR1 SGHNT and CDR2 YYREEE (reference sequence). J gave up 7 bases and V 7 bases, and 8 bases lay outside the gene matches. CDR3 sequence: CASASGLAVYTQYF. The CDR3, as DNA: TGTGCCAGCGCCTCGGGACTAGCGGTATATACGCAGTATTTT.

The J gene is TRBJ1-5, the V gene TRBV6-2 or TRBV6-3; D possibly corresponds to TRBD1 (5 bases). Germline V gives CDR1 MNHEY, CDR2 SVGEGT. Between the trimmed V and J ends, which lost 2 bases and 6 bases, there was a span of 8 bases. CDR3 size: 13 residues. This CDR3 is CASSYVGVQPQHF. The DNA for the CDR3 is TGTGCCAGCAGTTACGTAGGGGTTCAGCCCCAGCATTTT.

The rearrangement joins TRBV7-8 to TRBJ1-5; D remains unclear. V lost 1 base, J lost 2 bases, and 9 bases lay in between. CDR3 length: 15 residues. CDR1 is SGHVS and CDR2 is FQNEAQ in the germline V gene. DNA of the CDR3: TGTGCCAGCAGCTTAGTAGCACGGGGCAATCAGCCCCAGCATTTT. Translated, it gives CASSLVARGNQPQHF. Full variable domain (rest looked up from reference TRBV7-8 and TRBJ1-5): GAGVSQSPRYKVAKRGQDVALRCDPISGHVSLFWYQQALGQGPEFLTYFQNEAQLDKSGLPSDRFFAERPEGSVSTLKIQRTQQEDSAVYLCASSLVARGNQPQHFGDGTRLSIL.

This chain links TRBV5-6 with TRBJ1-5; the match to TRBD1 covers 8 bases. Germline V gene sequence: CDR1 SGHDT, CDR2 YYEEEE. The ends lost 4 bases at V and 5 bases at J; junction bases unmatched: 2. This CDR3 has 13 amino acids. The CDR3 region is CASSLTGDQPQHF. The CDR3 region has the DNA TGTGCCAGCAGCCTGACAGGGGATCAGCCCCAGCATTTT.

This rearrangement joins TRBV19 to TRBJ2-7; 11 bases agree with TRBD2. The CDR3 sequence is 15 residues long. J was trimmed by 5 bases and V by 5 bases; bases with no gene match: 8. The germline V gene encodes CDR1 LNHDA and CDR2 SQIVND (reference sequence). CDR3 DNA sequence: TGTGCCAGTAGTCCTCAGACTAGCGGGGTCGACGAGCAGTACTTC. Translating it yields CASSPQTSGVDEQYF.

V and J are TRBV19 and TRBJ2-5; 8 bases line up with TRBD1. CDR1 and CDR2 (germline): LNHDA, SQIVND (reference sequence). Trimming cost V 5 bases and J 5 bases; bases outside gene matches: 10. The length of the CDR3 is 15 residues. CDR3 DNA sequence: TGTGCCAGTAGTGCCTCCATGACAGGGGTTGAGACCCAGTACTTC. Amino acids: CASSASMTGVETQYF.

V usage is TRBV7-9 and J usage is TRBJ1-3; weak D call: TRBD1 (6 bases). Germline V gene sequence: CDR1 SEHNR, CDR2 FQNEAQ (reference sequence). V was clipped by 5 bases and J by 4 bases, with 15 bases between them. This CDR3 is 15 amino acids long. CDR3 sequence (DNA): TGTGCCAGCAGCCTTGACAGGAGTTTAGGAAACACCATATATTTT. It yields the protein CASSLDRSLGNTIYF.